This T cell receptor (beta chain) is from a study of blood T cell repertoires in COVID-19. The repertoire was sequenced with immunoSEQ multiplex PCR; TCRdb's copy has only in-frame clones and lacks some. This table holds under 300,000 clones, around three quarters found once. The CDR3 extends over 16 amino acids. J was trimmed by 9 bases and V by 2 bases; bases with no gene match: 13. The germline V gene has CDR1 KGHDR and CDR2 SFDVKD. V is TRBV24-1 and J is TRBJ2-7, with 9 bases fitting TRBD1. The source of this sequence is a woman over 75 with acute or convalescent COVID-19. The sample taken for sequencing was peripheral blood. In DNA, the CDR3 is TGTGCCACCAGTGATTCCCTATCGGGACAGGGAAGTGGGCAGTACTTC. Its protein product is CATSDSLSGQGSGQYF.